This TCR beta chain is drawn from a study of T cells in Graves' hyperthyroidism and ophthalmopathy. This clonotype has a count of ten or more. Amplified TCR beta CDR3 regions derived from RNA transcripts. Using the HTBI primer set, a first-round RT-PCR was run on the TCR CDR3. TCRdb fed the multiplex PCR reads into MiXCR, producing one record per CDR3 protein. The sample consists of hundreds of thousands of distinct CDR3 sequences, roughly 15% of them appearing once. The CDR3 is 14 amino acids. Germline trimming cut 5 bases from V and 5 bases from J; bases unmatched to any gene: 7. Per germline, CDR1 MDHEN and CDR2 SYDVKM.

Sequencing input: blood. This chain links TRBV28 with TRBJ2-7; 9 bases match TRBD1. This clonotype was obtained from a middle-aged woman with Graves' ophthalmopathy. CDR3 sequence reads: CASSPGTGQHEQYF. CDR3 coding DNA: TGTGCCAGCAGTCCAGGGACAGGGCAACACGAGCAGTACTTC.